The 10 T cell receptor beta chains below were found in one sample sequenced in a study of T cells in Graves' hyperthyroidism and ophthalmopathy. Using RNA transcripts as the source, TCR beta CDR3 regions were amplified. RT-PCR in the first round (using the HTBI primer set) targeted the TCR CDR3. In TCRdb, the multiplex PCR reads were re-called with MiXCR into one record per CDR3 protein. This sample has over 700,000 distinct CDR3 sequences; under 45% occur once, and the top ten carry about a third. The source material was blood. The receptors shown here come from a woman aged 40 to 50 with Graves' hyperthyroidism.

About this clonotype: A read error may explain this, as a much larger clone is one base away. The chain is built from TRBV5-1 and TRBJ2-7, with 8 bases fitting TRBD1. CDR3 length: 13 residues. The germline V gene encodes CDR1 SGHRS and CDR2 YFSETQ. V shed 7 bases, J shed 8 bases, and the junction held 11 bases outside the gene matches. As DNA, the CDR3 is TGCGCCAGCTCGAGGGACAGGCCAGGCAAGCAGTACTTC. Translation: CASSRDRPGKQYF.

The chain carries TRBV7-2 and TRBJ2-7; D gene unclear. Trimming took off 5 bases at V and 6 bases at J, with 17 bases between the two ends. The CDR3 is 14 residues long. Germline-derived CDR1 and CDR2 are SGHTA and FQGNSA. Written as DNA, the CDR3 is TGTGCCAGCAGCCCGCGATTGGACCCAGTCGAGCAGTACTTC. Protein product: CASSPRLDPVEQYF.

In this sample, this clonotype turned up many times. This chain uses TRBV2 with TRBJ2-7, with 8 bases aligning to TRBD2. V shed 8 bases, J shed 5 bases, and the junction held 14 bases outside the gene matches. CDR1 is SNHLY and CDR2 is FYNNEI in the germline V gene. The CDR3 covers 15 residues. The CDR3 region has the DNA TGTGCCAGCGAGAATTCAGCGGGGGAAATCGACGAGCAGTACTTC. Amino acid sequence: CASENSAGEIDEQYF.

This clonotype was seen many times. The chain joins TRBV29-1 to TRBJ1-2; no definite D call. Germline V gene lookup returns CDR1 SQVTM and CDR2 ANQGSEA. CDR3 length equals 14 residues. The ends were cut back, 4 bases at V and 8 bases at J, with 20 bases in the middle. CDR3 sequence reads: CSVAVRERIDGYTF. The CDR3 DNA is TGCAGCGTTGCGGTTCGGGAAAGAATTGACGGCTACACCTTC.

V gene TRBV12-3 or TRBV12-4 combines with J gene TRBJ2-6; D gene unclear. This CDR3 is 15 amino acids long. Trimming took 6 bases from V and 5 from J, leaving 14 bases between them. The CDR3 protein is CASSHTESRANVLTF. DNA for the CDR3: TGTGCCAGCAGCCACACCGAATCGAGGGCCAACGTCCTGACTTTC.

The chain employs TRBV20-1 and TRBJ2-3; D unresolved. The CDR3 runs 13 residues. Germline CDR1 and CDR2: DFQATT and SNEGSKA (reference sequence). Trimming stripped 3 bases from V and 4 bases from J, with 11 bases between. CDR3 amino acids: CSARPTNSDTQYF. DNA of the CDR3: TGCAGTGCTAGGCCAACGAACTCAGATACGCAGTATTTT.

J is TRBJ1-3 and V is TRBV6-1; no reliable D call. This CDR3 region has 13 residues. The germline V gene has CDR1 MNHNS and CDR2 SASEGT. V dropped 6 bases and J dropped 4 bases, with 10 bases sitting between them. The CDR3 sequence is CASRPGLGNTIYF. In nucleotides, the CDR3 is TGTGCCAGCAGGCCGGGCCTCGGAAACACCATATATTTT.

This clonotype was detected ten times or more. The chain is built from TRBV7-9 and TRBJ1-1; 9 positions agree with TRBD1. V trimming: 1 base; J trimming: 5 bases; junction bases outside the gene matches: 2. This CDR3 is 14 amino acids long. Germline CDR1 reads SEHNR; CDR2 reads FQNEAQ (reference sequence). The CDR3 nucleotides are TGTGCCAGCAGCTTAGGACAGGGGGAAACTGAAGCTTTCTTT. It translates to CASSLGQGETEAFF.

This clonotype was seen ten or more times. This chain uses TRBV7-9 with TRBJ1-2; D is unresolved. The CDR3 is 15 amino acids. Germline loops: CDR1 SEHNR, CDR2 FQNEAQ (reference sequence). V was pared by 4 bases and J by 0 bases, with 12 bases between. The CDR3 sequence is CASSSSGGSNYGYTF. The CDR3 nucleotides are TGTGCCAGCAGCTCATCGGGCGGATCTAACTATGGCTACACCTTC.

The rearrangement uses TRBV14 and TRBJ1-5, with D unclear. The V end lost 4 bases, the J end lost 4 bases, and 11 bases lay between the germline ends. The CDR3 has 14 residues. Looked up from germline, CDR1 is SGHDN and CDR2 is FVKESK. CDR3 coding DNA: TGTGCCAGCAGCCCATGGACGGATAATCAGCCCCAGCATTTT. Amino acid sequence: CASSPWTDNQPQHF.